Following are 16 T cell receptor beta chains from one sample sequenced in a study of blood T cell repertoires in COVID-19. Libraries were prepared by immunoSEQ multiplex PCR; TCRdb keeps only in-frame clonotypes and omits some of them. The sample has about 320,000 clones, about 89% seen once; the top ten hold 5% to 5.5%. Sequenced sample: PBMCs or T cells enriched from blood (not recorded which). The origin of the receptors is a man in his sixties who had recovered from COVID-19.

The chain carries TRBV6-5 and TRBJ2-6, with TRBD1 identical over 7 bases. Germline loops: CDR1 MNHEY, CDR2 SVGAGI. This CDR3 is built from 15 residues. Losses at the gene ends were 6 bases for V and 3 bases for J; bases not matched to a gene: 5. CDR3 coding DNA: TGTGCCAGCAGCCAACAGGGGTATGGGGCCAACGTCCTGACTTTC. Encoded protein: CASSQQGYGANVLTF.

The chain recombines TRBV6-5 with TRBJ2-5; TRBD2 aligns across 12 bases. The trim removed 5 bases at V and 5 bases at J, leaving 6 bases unmatched. The germline CDR1 and CDR2 sequences are MNHEY and SVGAGI. The CDR3 consists of 15 residues. The CDR3 DNA is TGTGCCAGCAGTCCCGGACTAGCGGGAAGGGAGACCCAGTACTTC. Residues: CASSPGLAGRETQYF.

The chain has TRBV5-1 and TRBJ1-1; 11 bases align to TRBD1. Looked up from germline, CDR1 is SGHRS and CDR2 is YFSETQ. V lost 1 base to trimming and J lost 4 bases; unmatched junction nucleotides: 3. This CDR3 spans 15 amino acids. The chain's CDR3 is CASSLLGQGGTEAFF. CDR3 nucleotide sequence: TGCGCCAGCAGCTTGTTGGGACAGGGGGGCACTGAAGCTTTCTTT.

This clone appeared a few times. The gene calls are TRBV5-6 and TRBJ2-7; D is uncertain. V was trimmed by 0 bases and J by 3 bases, leaving 10 bases between them. CDR1 is SGHDT, CDR2 YYEEEE, per germline. The CDR3 totals 14 residues. The CDR3 DNA reads TGTGCCAGCAGCTTGGAGAGTCTCCTCTACGAGCAGTACTTC. The encoded protein is CASSLESLLYEQYF.

This chain joins TRBV24-1 and TRBJ1-1, with 7 positions matching TRBD1. The CDR3 runs 15 residues. Germline trimming cut 3 bases from V and 6 bases from J; bases unmatched to any gene: 9. Germline CDR1 is KGHDR and CDR2 is SFDVKD. The CDR3 is CATSDPNRGTPEAFF. The CDR3 nucleotides are TGTGCCACCAGTGATCCTAACAGGGGAACCCCTGAAGCTTTCTTT.

In this sample, this clone turned up once. The genes are TRBV29-1 and TRBJ2-6; possibly TRBD2 for D (6 bases). V lost 7 bases and J 0 bases, leaving 13 bases between the germline ends. The CDR3 covers 15 residues. Germline V CDR1 and CDR2: SQVTM, ANQGSEA. The DNA for the CDR3 is TGCAGCGCCGTTAGCGGCTTCTCTGGGGCCAACGTCCTGACTTTC. It is translated as CSAVSGFSGANVLTF.

The rearrangement joins TRBV30 to TRBJ1-6, with 9 bases matching TRBD1. The CDR3 extends over 16 amino acids. After removal of 1 base from V and 5 bases from J, the junction contained 6 bases not matched to a gene. Germline loops: CDR1 GTSNPN, CDR2 SVGIG (reference sequence). CDR3 loop: CAWSGGWTGDNSPLHF. DNA for the CDR3: TGTGCCTGGAGTGGAGGATGGACAGGGGATAATTCACCCCTCCACTTT.

The chain recombines TRBV18 with TRBJ2-1, with D tentatively TRBD1 (6 bases). The germline V gene encodes CDR1 KGHSH and CDR2 LQKENI. V was pared by 4 bases and J by 6 bases, with 13 bases between. The CDR3 extends over 14 amino acids. As DNA, the CDR3 is TGTGCCAGCTCACGTCCTACAGGGCCCAATGAGCAGTTCTTC. Its protein is CASSRPTGPNEQFF.

This clone appeared once. The V and J genes are TRBV5-4 and TRBJ1-1; perhaps TRBD1 as D (6 bases). The V gene's germline CDR1 is SGHNT and CDR2 YYREEE (reference sequence). V was cut by 4 bases and J by 4 bases, with 17 bases left in between. The CDR3 loop spans 15 amino acids. The CDR3 region is CASSQRAGVGTEAFF. CDR3 DNA sequence: TGTGCCAGCAGCCAACGAGCAGGGGTGGGCACTGAAGCTTTCTTT.

V and J are TRBV2 and TRBJ1-1, with D hard to call. V gave up 7 bases and J gave up 0 bases, with 9 bases separating them. CDR1 is SNHLY and CDR2 is FYNNEI in the germline V gene. The CDR3 extends over 13 amino acids. CDR3 coding DNA: TGTGCCAGCAATGGGAGAATGAACACTGAAGCTTTCTTT. Translated, it gives CASNGRMNTEAFF.

This rearrangement joins TRBV5-8 to TRBJ2-3; 10 nucleotides agree with TRBD1. Germline trimming cut 3 bases from V and 6 bases from J; bases unmatched to any gene: 13. Germline assignment: CDR1 SGHTS and CDR2 YDEGEE. This CDR3 comprises 17 residues. CDR3 amino acids: CASSWTGTGVITDTQYF. CDR3 nucleotides: TGTGCCAGCAGCTGGACCGGGACAGGGGTAATCACGGATACGCAGTATTTT.

About this clone: A junction end diverges from the germline sequence, so it may reflect a read error. The chain recombines TRBV6-2 or TRBV6-3 with TRBJ2-1; 10 positions agree with TRBD2. Germline V gene sequence: CDR1 MNHEY, CDR2 SVGEGT. This CDR3 is built from 17 residues. This CDR3 is CASSDSGLAYSYNEQFF. The CDR3 nucleotides are TGTGCCAGCAGTGACTCGGGACTAGCGTACTCCTACAATGAGCAGTTCTTC.

The CDR3 DNA is TGTGCCAGCAGTCCCCCAGCGGGAGCCCACAATGAGCAGTTCTTC. Its protein is CASSPPAGAHNEQFF. This chain uses TRBV27 with TRBJ2-1; 8 nucleotides align to TRBD2. Germline lookup yields CDR1 MNHEY and CDR2 SMNVEV (reference sequence). This CDR3 is built from 15 residues. The V segment lost 5 bases and the J segment 5 bases; nucleotides outside the gene matches: 8.

V usage is TRBV24-1 and J usage is TRBJ2-1; TRBD2 might be the D (5 bases). The CDR3 is made up of 16 amino acids. Germline V gene lookup returns CDR1 KGHDR and CDR2 SFDVKD. V lost 3 bases and J 3 bases, leaving 14 bases between the germline ends. The CDR3 is CATSDVVAGNYNEQFF. The CDR3, as DNA: TGTGCCACCAGTGATGTGGTGGCGGGCAACTACAATGAGCAGTTCTTC.

This sequence joins TRBV9 and TRBJ2-7; 10 bases map to TRBD2. The CDR3 loop spans 16 amino acids. Germline V gene data show CDR1 as SGDLS and CDR2 as YYNGEE. The J segment lost 2 bases and the V segment lost 0 bases, leaving 5 bases of the junction unmatched. CDR3 loop: CASSVGSSGRAYEQYF. The CDR3 DNA is TGTGCCAGCAGCGTAGGCTCCAGCGGGAGGGCCTACGAGCAGTACTTC.

The chain recombines TRBV19 with TRBJ1-1; the D is unclear. Between the trimmed V and J ends, which lost 7 bases and 0 bases, there was a span of 9 bases. This CDR3 is built from 13 residues. The germline gives CDR1 LNHDA, CDR2 SQIVND (reference sequence). The CDR3 DNA reads as TGTGCCAGTACGGCGGAGCTGAACACTGAAGCTTTCTTT. This encodes CASTAELNTEAFF.